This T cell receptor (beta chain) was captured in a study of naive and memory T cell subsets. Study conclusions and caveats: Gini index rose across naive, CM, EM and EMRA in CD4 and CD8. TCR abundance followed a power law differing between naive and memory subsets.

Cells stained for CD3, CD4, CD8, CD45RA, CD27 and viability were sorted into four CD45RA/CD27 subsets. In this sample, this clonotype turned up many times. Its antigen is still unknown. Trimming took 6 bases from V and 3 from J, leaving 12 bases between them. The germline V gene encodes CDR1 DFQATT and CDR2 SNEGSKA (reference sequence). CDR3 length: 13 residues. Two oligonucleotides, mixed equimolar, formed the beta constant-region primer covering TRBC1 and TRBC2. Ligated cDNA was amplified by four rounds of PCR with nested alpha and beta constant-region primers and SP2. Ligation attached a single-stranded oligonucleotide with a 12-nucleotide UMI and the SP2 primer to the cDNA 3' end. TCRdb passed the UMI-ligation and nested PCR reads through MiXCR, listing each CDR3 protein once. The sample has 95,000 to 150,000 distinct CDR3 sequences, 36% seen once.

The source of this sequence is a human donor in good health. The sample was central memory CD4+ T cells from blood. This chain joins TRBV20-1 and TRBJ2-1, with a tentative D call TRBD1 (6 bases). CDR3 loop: CSASWTVYNEQFF. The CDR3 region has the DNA TGCAGTGCATCCTGGACAGTCTACAATGAGCAGTTCTTC.